The 20 T cell receptor beta chains given below trace back to one sample, sequenced in a study of T cells in localized non-small cell lung cancer. Method: immunoSEQ multiplex PCR; TCRdb's copy keeps in-frame clones and lacks some. The sample consists of 64,000 or so clones, roughly 90% of them appearing once. The sample in question was peripheral blood, obtained before any cancer treatment. These receptor sequences come from a woman aged 40-69 years with stage I lung adenocarcinoma.

The chain carries TRBV15 and TRBJ2-5; TRBD1 might be the D (5 bases). Trimming stripped 0 bases from V and 2 bases from J, with 10 bases between. The germline gives CDR1 LNHNV, CDR2 YYDKDF (reference sequence). CDR3 length: 15 residues. CDR3 nucleotide sequence: TGTGCCACCAGCAGAGAACGGACACAGCAAGAGACCCAGTACTTC. It codes for CATSRERTQQETQYF.

The V gene is TRBV9, the J gene TRBJ2-7; 10 bases are a match to TRBD2. CDR3 size: 16 residues. Per the germline V gene, CDR1 is SGDLS and CDR2 is YYNGEE. Unmatched junction bases numbered 7, after V lost 0 bases and J lost 4 bases. The CDR3 DNA reads TGTGCCAGCAGCGTAGAGGAACTAGCGGGACTTTACGAGCAGTACTTC. Protein product: CASSVEELAGLYEQYF.

The table lists this clone with a count of one. The J gene is TRBJ2-7, the V gene TRBV28, with TRBD1 matching 10 bases. This CDR3 has 14 residues. CDR1 and CDR2 (germline): MDHEN, SYDVKM. Germline trimming cut 6 bases from V and 4 bases from J; bases unmatched to any gene: 6. The CDR3, as DNA: TGTGCCAGCAGCGAGACAGGGGGCGCGTACGAGCAGTACTTC. Its protein is CASSETGGAYEQYF.

The genes are TRBV5-1 and TRBJ2-1, with 10 bases aligning to TRBD2. Per the germline V gene, CDR1 is SGHRS and CDR2 is YFSETQ. Trimming at V came to 4 bases and at J to 6 bases, leaving 7 bases not matched to a gene. The CDR3 spans 15 residues. CDR3: CASSRLAGEINEQFF. CDR3 DNA sequence: TGCGCCAGCAGCCGTCTAGCGGGAGAGATCAATGAGCAGTTCTTC.

The chain uses TRBV28 and TRBJ2-5, with D possibly being TRBD1 (6 bases). Trimming cost V 1 base and J 5 bases, with 20 bases left between them. This CDR3 contains 17 residues. Germline V gene lookup returns CDR1 MDHEN and CDR2 SYDVKM. The CDR3 region is CASSLSLQQGTGETQYF. The CDR3 DNA sequence: TGTGCCAGCAGTTTATCTCTACAACAGGGTACCGGTGAGACCCAGTACTTC.

CDR3 loop: CASSGQGDYGYTF. The CDR3 DNA reads as TGTGCCAGCAGTGGACAGGGGGACTATGGCTACACCTTC. The chain employs TRBV2 and TRBJ1-2; TRBD1 aligns across 9 bases. Germline CDR1 is SNHLY and CDR2 is FYNNEI. After removal of 4 bases from V and 3 bases from J, the junction contained 0 bases not matched to a gene. The CDR3 sequence is 13 residues long.

V usage is TRBV19 and J usage is TRBJ1-1; D uncertain. Trimming left V 5 bases short and J 1 base short, with 8 bases between. CDR3 length: 13 residues. CDR1 and CDR2 (germline): LNHDA, SQIVND (reference sequence). Here the CDR3 DNA reads TGTGCCAGTAGTGTCGCACAGAACACTGAAGCTTTCTTT. Translated, it gives CASSVAQNTEAFF.

The chain combines TRBV6-5 with TRBJ2-5, with 8 nucleotides matching TRBD2. The CDR3 covers 15 residues. With 0 bases clipped from V and 5 bases from J, the junction kept 5 bases outside the gene matches. Germline V CDR1 and CDR2: MNHEY, SVGAGI. The CDR3 here is CASSYSAGGRETQYF. In DNA form, the CDR3 reads TGTGCCAGCAGTTACTCTGCGGGGGGTAGGGAGACCCAGTACTTC.

This clone showed up just once. The J gene is TRBJ1-5, the V gene TRBV7-2, with a tentative D call TRBD1 (5 bases). CDR3 length: 15 amino acids. Trimming took 1 base from V and 7 from J, leaving 14 bases between them. In germline, CDR1 is SGHTA, CDR2 FQGNSA. The chain's CDR3 is CASSLGAGDGQPQHF. Written as DNA, the CDR3 is TGTGCCAGCAGCTTAGGTGCGGGGGATGGCCAGCCCCAGCATTTT. Full variable domain (rest looked up from reference TRBV7-2 and TRBJ1-5): GAGVSQSPSNKVTEKGKDVELRCDPISGHTALYWYRQSLGQGLEFLIYFQGNSAPDKSGLPSDRFSAERTGGSVSTLTIQRTQQEDSAVYLCASSLGAGDGQPQHFGDGTRLSIL.

Remarks on this clone: Sequence at one end of the junction differs from germline and may be a read error. The chain has TRBV10-3 and TRBJ1-5; D is unclear. The V gene's germline CDR1 is ENHRY and CDR2 SYGVKD. CDR3 length equals 12 residues. The CDR3 sequence is CASSLGNQPQHF. The CDR3 DNA is TGTGCCAGCAGTCTGGGTAATCAGCCCCAGCATTTT.

The chain has TRBV6-5 and TRBJ2-2; TRBD1 is a possible D gene (6 bases). This CDR3 comprises 14 residues. V was cut by 8 bases and J by 7 bases, with 17 bases left in between. Germline V gene sequence: CDR1 MNHEY, CDR2 SVGAGI. The CDR3 coding sequence is TGTGCCAGCCGGAAGATGGGGGCTGACGGGGAGCTGTTTTTT. Encoded protein: CASRKMGADGELFF.

The chain links TRBV7-3 to TRBJ1-1, with TRBD1 matching 8 bases. The germline gives CDR1 SGHTA, CDR2 FQGTGA. The CDR3 is made up of 15 amino acids. The ends lost 2 bases at V and 6 bases at J; junction bases unmatched: 8. The CDR3 bases are TGTGCCAGCAGCTTATCGCAGGGGGCGCGAGCTGAAGCTTTCTTT. It yields the protein CASSLSQGARAEAFF.

The chain combines TRBV7-9 with TRBJ1-2; 9 bases agree with TRBD1. Germline V gene lookup returns CDR1 SEHNR and CDR2 FQNEAQ (reference sequence). V lost 7 bases, J lost 4 bases, and 4 bases stayed unmatched. The CDR3 extends over 13 amino acids. The CDR3 DNA sequence: TGTGCCAGCAATGCACAGGGGGCCTATGGCTACACCTTC. Protein product: CASNAQGAYGYTF.

This clone was detected once. The V gene is TRBV27, the J gene TRBJ1-5; D call uncertain. Looked up from germline, CDR1 is MNHEY and CDR2 is SMNVEV (reference sequence). V lost 4 bases, J lost 0 bases, and 4 bases lay in between. This CDR3 comprises 13 residues. CDR3: CASSSFSNQPQHF. CDR3 DNA: TGTGCCAGCAGTTCATTTAGCAATCAGCCCCAGCATTTT.

The chain carries TRBV18 and TRBJ1-5, with no clear D. Between the trimmed V and J ends, which lost 2 bases and 7 bases, there was a span of 9 bases. The CDR3 has 13 residues. Germline V gene lookup returns CDR1 KGHSH and CDR2 LQKENI. The DNA of the CDR3 is TGTGCCAGCTCACCATTTGTGGACCAGCCCCAGCATTTT. Encoded protein: CASSPFVDQPQHF. Based on the CDR3 plus reference TRBV18 and TRBJ1-5, the full variable domain is NAGVMQNPRHLVRRRGQEARLRCSPMKGHSHVYWYRQLPEEGLKFMVYLQKENIIDESGMPKERFSAEFPKEGPSILRIQQVVRGDSAAYFCASSPFVDQPQHFGDGTRLSIL.

The J gene is TRBJ2-2, the V gene TRBV4-3; 15 bases match TRBD2. Germline V gene lookup returns CDR1 LGHNA and CDR2 YSLEER. J gave up 1 base and V 3 bases, and 9 bases lay outside the gene matches. The CDR3 covers 20 residues. CDR3 residues: CASSHTLTGLAGGNTGELFF. The CDR3 bases are TGCGCCAGCAGCCATACTTTGACGGGACTAGCGGGAGGGAACACCGGGGAGCTGTTTTTT.

This clone was detected only once. This chain connects TRBV15 to TRBJ1-3; TRBD1 aligns across 7 bases. Looked up from germline, CDR1 is LNHNV and CDR2 is YYDKDF (reference sequence). The V gene end was trimmed by 2 bases and the J gene end by 2 bases; junction bases not matched to a gene: 6. The CDR3 is made up of 16 amino acids. CDR3 residues: CATSRPTGATGNTIYF. CDR3 in DNA: TGTGCCACCAGCAGACCCACAGGGGCGACTGGAAACACCATATATTTT.

This chain links TRBV7-3 with TRBJ2-6, with D maybe TRBD1 (5 bases). The CDR3 is 13 residues long. CDR1 is SGHTA, CDR2 FQGTGA, per germline. V lost 5 bases to trimming and J lost 4 bases, with 6 bases between them. The CDR3 region has the DNA TGTGCCAGCAGCCCAGGGGGGGCCAACGTCCTGACTTTC. Residues: CASSPGGANVLTF. Full variable domain (rest looked up from reference TRBV7-3 and TRBJ2-6): GAGVSQTPSNKVTEKGKYVELRCDPISGHTALYWYRQSLGQGPEFLIYFQGTGAADDSGLPNDRFFAVRPEGSVSTLKIQRTERGDSAVYLCASSPGGANVLTFGAGSRLTVL.

The rearrangement uses TRBV30 and TRBJ2-2; D possibly corresponds to TRBD1 (5 bases). Germline V lookup: CDR1 GTSNPN, CDR2 SVGIG (reference sequence). The V end was cut by 0 bases, the J end by 0 bases, with 11 bases between. The length of the CDR3 is 16 residues. CDR3 sequence (DNA): TGTGCCTGGAGTGTACCGGCAGGGACGAACACCGGGGAGCTGTTTTTT. Protein sequence: CAWSVPAGTNTGELFF.

The V call is TRBV2, the J call TRBJ2-2; TRBD2 matches at 10 bases. Germline V lookup: CDR1 SNHLY, CDR2 FYNNEI. Trimming took 1 base from V and 3 from J; bases not matched to a gene: 2. This CDR3 comprises 16 residues. The CDR3 sequence: CASSEEAGGDTGELFF. The DNA of the CDR3 is TGTGCCAGCAGTGAAGAAGCGGGAGGGGACACCGGGGAGCTGTTTTTT.